This entry features one T cell receptor (beta chain) sequence. The data belong to a study of blood T cell dynamics during melanoma immunotherapy. About the research overall: Metastatic melanoma patients received first-line pembrolizumab or nivolumab plus ipilimumab.

Time point specified: pre-treatment baseline. One draw preceded checkpoint blockade; another followed its first cycle at week 3. Response was assessed by RECIST 1.1 at 12 weeks, except a couple of rapid progressors. This CDR3 is 16 amino acids long. CDR1 and CDR2 (germline): WSHSY, SAAADI. V was shortened by 10 bases and J by 0 bases, with 19 bases between the two germline ends. TCRdb keeps only in-frame clones here, not all; method: immunoSEQ multiplex PCR. Of several thousand clones in the sample, 81% were seen once. The TCR was taken from a human donor with melanoma. V usage is TRBV10-2 and J usage is TRBJ1-3; D call uncertain. This specimen was blood, taken from a patient treated with checkpoint blockade. The CDR3 DNA follows: TGCGCCACCAGAAATGGGTCGCCCGACTCTGGAAACACCATATATTTT. It specifies CATRNGSPDSGNTIYF.